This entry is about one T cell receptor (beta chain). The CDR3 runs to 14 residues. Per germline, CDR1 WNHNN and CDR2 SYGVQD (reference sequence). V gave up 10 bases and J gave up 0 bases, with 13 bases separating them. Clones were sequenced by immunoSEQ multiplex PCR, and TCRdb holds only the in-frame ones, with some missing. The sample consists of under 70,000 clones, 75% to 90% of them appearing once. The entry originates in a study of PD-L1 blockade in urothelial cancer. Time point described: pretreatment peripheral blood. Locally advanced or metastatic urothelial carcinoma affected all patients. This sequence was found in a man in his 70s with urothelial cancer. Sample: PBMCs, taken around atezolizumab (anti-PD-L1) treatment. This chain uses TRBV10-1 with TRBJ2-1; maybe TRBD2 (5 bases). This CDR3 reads CAIGPGSSYNEQFF. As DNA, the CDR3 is TGCGCCATCGGACCGGGAAGCTCCTACAATGAGCAGTTCTTC.